The source of this T cell receptor (beta chain) is a study of cytomegalovirus exposure and HLA in healthy donors. Across the whole study: From donors who were HLA-typed, an early data release held 75 million to 85 million unique TCRs.

The CDR3 totals 22 residues. CDR1 is SGHVS, CDR2 FNYEAQ, per germline. The V segment lost 6 bases and the J segment 4 bases; nucleotides outside the gene matches: 22. Findings of the study overall: Previously analyzed data showed that most TCR beta V segments were productive at a frequency of about 87% or about 30%. Highly shared sequence variants in one cluster were likely a sequencing artifact.

It was with 60 Vbeta and 13 Jbeta primers that the PCR ran. TCRdb's copy holds only in-frame clones and misses some; the assay was immunoSEQ multiplex PCR. Of under 250,000 clones listed, 75% to 85% were seen once; the top ten hold 2.7%. To note about this clone: What it binds is unknown.

The V call is TRBV7-6, the J call TRBJ2-6; TRBD2 aligns across 12 bases. This sequence originates from a middle-aged woman in good health and CMV-seronegative. Material for sequencing was PBMCs. For the CDR3, the DNA is TGTGCCAGCAGTCGTCGGGTCGATTACCCTAGCGGGAGGGCAGGCGGGGCCAACGTCCTGACTTTC. Amino acids: CASSRRVDYPSGRAGGANVLTF. Complete variable domain (other parts from reference TRBV7-6 and TRBJ2-6): GAGVSQSPRYKVTKRGQDVALRCDPISGHVSLYWYRQALGQGPEFLTYFNYEAQQDKSGLPNDRFSAERPEGSISTLTIQRTEQRDSAMYRCASSRRVDYPSGRAGGANVLTFGAGSRLTVL.